This T cell receptor beta chain was captured in a study of T cell responses to AZD1222 COVID-19 vaccine. Method: immunoSEQ multiplex PCR; TCRdb's copy keeps in-frame clones and lacks some. Of around 130,000 clones in the sample, under 95% were seen once. Study outcomes and limitations: Just six people given AZD1222 tested seropositive at baseline. Donors in the cohort were predominantly white British and more often female, and clonal diversity was possibly underestimated.

The length of the CDR3 is 13 residues. Germline-derived CDR1 and CDR2 are SNHLY and FYNNEI. V was pared by 7 bases and J by 0 bases, with 7 bases between. Regarding this clone: Antigen specificity is unknown.

The chain combines TRBV2 with TRBJ1-3; D not certain. The TCR originated in an adult who received the MenACWY meningococcal vaccine as a control. The specimen comprised peripheral blood, sampled 28 days after the second dose of the MenACWY control vaccine. The CDR3 region is CASILASGNTIYF. DNA of the CDR3: TGTGCCAGCATTCTGGCCTCTGGAAACACCATATATTTT. Drawing the rest from reference TRBV2 and TRBJ1-3, the complete variable domain is EPEVTQTPSHQVTQMGQEVILRCVPISNHLYFYWYRQILGQKVEFLVSFYNNEISEKSEIFDDQFSVERPDGSNFTLKIRSTKLEDSAMYFCASILASGNTIYFGEGSWLTVV.